This T cell receptor beta chain was captured in a study of cytomegalovirus exposure and HLA in healthy donors. At the level of the study: Out of approximately 170 million T cells, an earlier analysis found 117 million unique TCR beta sequences in total.

Overall study results and limits: Reportedly, diagnosis of cytomegalovirus status by the classifier showed high specificity and sensitivity. Presence/absence analyses treated sequencing depth as roughly uniform across donors.

Points on this clone: The antigen is not known.

The trim removed 1 base at V and 9 bases at J, leaving 5 bases unmatched. Germline V gene data show CDR1 as SEHNR and CDR2 as FQNEAQ (reference sequence). There are 14 residues in the CDR3. The PCR made use of 60 Vbeta and 13 Jbeta primers. The data were produced by immunoSEQ multiplex PCR, yet TCRdb's version contains in-frame clones alone and is incomplete. The sample includes more than 85,000 clones, 60% to 80% of them seen just once. The sequence was collected from a woman aged 18-29 years in good health and CMV-seropositive. The sequenced sample consisted of PBMCs. This chain uses TRBV7-9 with TRBJ2-1; 8 nucleotides align to TRBD2. For the CDR3, the DNA is TGTGCCAGCAGCTTAGTGACTAGCGACCCTGAGCAGTTCTTC. It specifies CASSLVTSDPEQFF.